This record looks at one TCR beta chain sequence and its context. The data were obtained in a study of blood T cell repertoires in COVID-19. Assay used: immunoSEQ multiplex PCR; TCRdb lists only in-frame clones, some missing. Seen here are about 190,000 clones, around nine tenths observed once, and the top ten hold approximately 1.1%. There are 15 residues in the CDR3. Germline-derived CDR1 and CDR2 are SGHTA and FQGTGA. V was pared by 3 bases and J by 2 bases, with 3 bases of the junction left unmatched. The clonotype originates from a man aged 30-40 years with acute or convalescent COVID-19. The gene calls are TRBV7-3 and TRBJ2-1; 8 nucleotides align to TRBD1. The sequencing input was peripheral blood. CDR3 sequence: CASSFGTGPYNEQFF. CDR3 in DNA: TGTGCCAGCAGCTTCGGGACAGGACCCTACAATGAGCAGTTCTTC.